The clone carrying this T cell receptor beta chain was seen only a few times. The study sampled nominally healthy donors, though unrecorded immune exposures were likely. This record belongs to a study of cytomegalovirus exposure and HLA in healthy donors. In the study overall: Early released data had tens of millions of unique TCRs, all coming from HLA-typed donors.

The germline V and J ends were trimmed by 5 bases and 5 bases, with 9 bases remaining between them. The CDR3 sequence is 11 residues long. Germline values: CDR1 DFQATT, CDR2 SNEGSKA (reference sequence). With 60 Vbeta and 13 Jbeta primers, the PCR was carried out. The repertoire was sequenced with immunoSEQ multiplex PCR; TCRdb's copy has only in-frame clones and lacks some. The sample has under 200,000 clones, roughly 80% seen once; the top ten hold around 2.4%. The chain recombines TRBV20-1 with TRBJ2-5; D is uncertain. This receptor was taken from a female donor in good health and CMV-seronegative. The sample taken for sequencing was PBMCs. CDR3 coding DNA: TGCAGTGCTCCGGTGGGCGAGACCCAGTACTTC. This codes for CSAPVGETQYF.